The T cell receptor beta chain described here comes from a study of T cells in Graves' hyperthyroidism and ophthalmopathy. Study results and limitations: Expanded thyroid clonotypes (above 0.001) were mostly also found in blood. Ophthalmopathy was separated from stable hyperthyroidism by a 13 V-J model.

This clonotype was picked up a small number of times. Its antigen is not known. Stability of Graves' hyperthyroidism was defined as absent ophthalmopathy progression within 18 months. The patients, who ranged from 18 to 65 in age, presented with newly diagnosed hyperthyroidism lasting under 2 months. Template material for amplifying TCR beta CDR3 regions consisted of RNA transcripts. The HTBI primer set served for first-round RT-PCR of the TCR CDR3. One entry per CDR3 protein results from TCRdb running MiXCR on the multiplex PCR reads. This sample yields roughly 93,000 distinct CDR3 sequences, of which approximately 40% are seen a single time; more than 8.5% belongs to the top ten. This TCR derives from a woman under 40 with Graves' hyperthyroidism. The sample comprised peripheral blood or thyroid tissue (not recorded which).

The CDR3 protein is CASSLGHSGNTF. CDR3 in DNA: TGTGCCAGCAGCTTAGGTCACTCTGGAAACACCTTC. The chain carries TRBV7-2 and TRBJ1-2; D is ambiguous. The germline CDR1 and CDR2 sequences are SGHTA and FQGNSA. There are 12 residues in the CDR3. The germline V and J ends were trimmed by 1 base and 12 bases, with 12 bases remaining between them.